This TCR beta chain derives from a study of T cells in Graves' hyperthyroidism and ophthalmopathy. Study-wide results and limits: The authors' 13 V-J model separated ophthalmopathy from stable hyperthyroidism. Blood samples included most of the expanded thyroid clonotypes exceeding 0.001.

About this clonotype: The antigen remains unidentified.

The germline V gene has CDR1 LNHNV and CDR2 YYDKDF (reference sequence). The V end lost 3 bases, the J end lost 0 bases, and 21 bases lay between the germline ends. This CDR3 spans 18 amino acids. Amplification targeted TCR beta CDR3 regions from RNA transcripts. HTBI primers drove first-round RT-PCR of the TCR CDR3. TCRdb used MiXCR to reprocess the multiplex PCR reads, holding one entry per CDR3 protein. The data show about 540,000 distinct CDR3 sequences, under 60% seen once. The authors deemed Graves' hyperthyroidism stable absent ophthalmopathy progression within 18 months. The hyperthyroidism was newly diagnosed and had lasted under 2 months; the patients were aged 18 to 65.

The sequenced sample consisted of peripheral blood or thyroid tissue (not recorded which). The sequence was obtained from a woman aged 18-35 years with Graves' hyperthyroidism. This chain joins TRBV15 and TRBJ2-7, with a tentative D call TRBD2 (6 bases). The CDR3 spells CATSRPSGEFYSSYEQYF. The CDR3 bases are TGTGCCACCAGCAGGCCCTCGGGGGAGTTTTACAGCTCCTACGAGCAGTACTTC.